This entry is about one TCR beta chain. Expressed TCRB transcripts were sequenced, since all the RNA that had been isolated was reverse transcribed. Assay used: immunoSEQ multiplex PCR; TCRdb lists only in-frame clones, some missing. The sample includes 250,000 to 300,000 clones, 8% of them seen just once. The data derive from a study of beta chain features in type 1 diabetes. There are 15 residues in the CDR3. V lost 5 bases, J lost 7 bases, and 8 bases stayed unmatched. Germline assignment: CDR1 LNHDA and CDR2 SQIVND (reference sequence). Sequenced sample: central memory CD4+ T cells from blood. The TCR originated in a woman aged 18 to 35 in good health. The rearrangement joins TRBV19 to TRBJ1-2; TRBD1 matches 12 bases. The CDR3 reads CASSPSGTGGGGYTF. In DNA form, the CDR3 reads TGTGCCAGTAGTCCTTCCGGGACAGGGGGCGGTGGCTACACCTTC.